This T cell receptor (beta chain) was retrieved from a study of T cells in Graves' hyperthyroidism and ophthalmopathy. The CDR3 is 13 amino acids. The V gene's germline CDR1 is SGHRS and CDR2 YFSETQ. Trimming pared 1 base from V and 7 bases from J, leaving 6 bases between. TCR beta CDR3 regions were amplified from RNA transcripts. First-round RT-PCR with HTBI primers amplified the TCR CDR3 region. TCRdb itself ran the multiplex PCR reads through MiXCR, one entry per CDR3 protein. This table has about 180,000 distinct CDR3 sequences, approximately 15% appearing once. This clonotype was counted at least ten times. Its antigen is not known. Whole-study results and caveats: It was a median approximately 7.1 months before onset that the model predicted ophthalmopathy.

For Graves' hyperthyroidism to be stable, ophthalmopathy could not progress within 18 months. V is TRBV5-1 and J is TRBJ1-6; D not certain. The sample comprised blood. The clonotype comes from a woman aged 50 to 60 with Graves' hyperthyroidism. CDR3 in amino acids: CASSLSVNSPLHF. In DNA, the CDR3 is TGCGCCAGCAGCTTGTCGGTCAATTCACCCCTCCACTTT.